A single sample gave rise to the 28 T cell receptor beta chains below, sequenced in a study of T cells in Graves' hyperthyroidism and ophthalmopathy. The investigators amplified TCR beta CDR3 regions from RNA transcripts. Researchers ran a first-round RT-PCR on the TCR CDR3 using the HTBI primer set. Via MiXCR, TCRdb re-called the multiplex PCR reads, giving one row per CDR3 protein. The sample records about 300,000 distinct CDR3 sequences, approximately 13% being singletons. Sequencing was done on a sample of blood. Receptors originate from a woman between 40 and 55 years old with Graves' hyperthyroidism.

This clonotype was found many times. The chain has TRBV27 and TRBJ2-7, with 7 bases aligning to TRBD1. Germline lookup yields CDR1 MNHEY and CDR2 SMNVEV (reference sequence). The J segment lost 2 bases and the V segment lost 1 base, leaving 11 bases of the junction unmatched. This CDR3 is 17 amino acids long. The CDR3 coding sequence is TGTGCCAGCAGTTTATTATTGGACAGGATTCGCCCCTACGAGCAGTACTTC. Its translation is CASSLLLDRIRPYEQYF.

Only a few counts were recorded for this clonotype. In nucleotides, the CDR3 is TGTGCCAGCACCTTTACAGGGGACGGCTACACCTTC. Translating gives CASTFTGDGYTF. V and J are TRBV7-8 and TRBJ1-2, with 7 bases fitting TRBD1. From germline, CDR1 is SGHVS and CDR2 FQNEAQ. V dropped 7 bases and J dropped 8; count of bases not matched to a gene: 7. The CDR3 totals 12 residues.

This sequence joins TRBV4-1 and TRBJ1-5; possibly TRBD1 for D (6 bases). Germline loops: CDR1 MGHRA, CDR2 YSYEKL. Trimming left V 3 bases short and J 1 base short, with 10 bases between. The CDR3 consists of 15 residues. The DNA of the CDR3 is TGCGCCAGCAGCCAGACAGGATACAGCAATCAGCCCCAGCATTTT. It is translated as CASSQTGYSNQPQHF.

The table lists this clonotype with a few counts. The final CDR3 position lacks the conserved phenylalanine or tryptophan, pointing to a likely read error. The chain uses TRBV6-1 and TRBJ2-2; D unresolved. This CDR3 has 14 residues. The germline V gene encodes CDR1 MNHNS and CDR2 SASEGT. V dropped 1 base and J dropped 9 bases, with 12 bases sitting between them. The CDR3 is CASSEDIAGRELFL. The CDR3 DNA reads TGTGCCAGCAGTGAAGATATAGCTGGGAGGGAGCTGTTTCTT.

This clonotype was seen repeatedly, ten times or more. The chain recombines TRBV3-1 with TRBJ2-7, with D perhaps TRBD1 (6 bases). CDR1 is LGHDT, CDR2 YNNKEL, per germline (reference sequence). V shed 1 base and J shed 3 bases, with 10 bases lying between them. The CDR3 contains 14 residues. CDR3 sequence: CASSQAGTIYEQYF. The CDR3 coding sequence is TGTGCCAGCAGCCAAGCTGGGACAATCTACGAGCAGTACTTC.

Many counts were recorded for this clonotype. CDR3 coding DNA: TGCAGCGTTGAAGACAGGAACTATGGCTACACCTTC. Translating gives CSVEDRNYGYTF. V usage is TRBV29-1 and J usage is TRBJ1-2; D not certain. V was trimmed by 0 bases and J by 2 bases, leaving 4 bases between them. The CDR3 consists of 12 residues. Germline V CDR1 and CDR2: SQVTM, ANQGSEA.

This clonotype appeared a single time. A much more abundant neighbour one base away suggests this may be a read error. The chain uses TRBV20-1 and TRBJ1-1, with 7 bases identical to TRBD1. The V gene's germline CDR1 is DFQATT and CDR2 SNEGSKA (reference sequence). The CDR3 totals 13 residues. DNA for the CDR3: TGCGGTGCTCCCCTCAGGGGGTGGACTGAAGCTTTCTTT. Its translation: CGAPLRGWTEAFF.

This clonotype was detected a few times. This chain connects TRBV6-9 to TRBJ1-6; D is unclear. Germline V gives CDR1 MNHGY, CDR2 SVAAGI. The CDR3 extends over 12 amino acids. Trimming pared 10 bases from V and 7 bases from J, leaving 11 bases between. CDR3 DNA: TGTGCCACCAGGACGGAGAATTCACCCCTCCACTTT. It yields the protein CATRTENSPLHF.

This clonotype has ten or more counts. The rearrangement links TRBV29-1 to TRBJ2-3, with 10 bases fitting TRBD2. The J segment lost 2 bases and the V segment lost 4 bases, leaving 6 bases of the junction unmatched. CDR3 size: 15 residues. The germline gives CDR1 SQVTM, CDR2 ANQGSEA. The CDR3 region is CSVVRTSGLTDTQYF. The CDR3, as DNA: TGCAGCGTTGTCCGGACTAGCGGTCTCACAGATACGCAGTATTTT.

This chain connects TRBV3-1 to TRBJ1-6; D perhaps matches TRBD1 (5 bases). CDR1 is LGHDT and CDR2 is YNNKEL in the germline V gene (reference sequence). V dropped 1 base and J dropped 8 bases, with 9 bases sitting between them. The CDR3 is 14 residues long. The CDR3 sequence is CASSQAGFDSPLHF. CDR3 in DNA: TGTGCCAGCAGCCAAGCAGGGTTTGATTCACCCCTCCACTTT.

The chain combines TRBV11-2 with TRBJ1-1, with a weak D call TRBD1 (6 bases). The CDR3 consists of 16 residues. CDR1 and CDR2 from the germline V gene are SGHAT and FQNNGV. V dropped 7 bases and J dropped 3 bases, with 21 bases sitting between them. CDR3 region: CASTLTRGGLDTEAFF. CDR3 DNA: TGTGCCAGCACCCTGACCAGAGGGGGGCTGGACACTGAAGCTTTCTTT. Using reference TRBV11-2 and TRBJ1-1 for the parts outside the CDR3, the full variable domain is EAGVAQSPRYKIIEKRQSVAFWCNPISGHATLYWYQQILGQGPKLLIQFQNNGVVDDSQLPKDRFSAERLKGVDSTLKIQPAKLEDSAVYLCASTLTRGGLDTEAFFGQGTRLTVV.

This clonotype showed up many times. The chain employs TRBV24-1 and TRBJ2-1; no clear D gene. Germline V gene lookup returns CDR1 KGHDR and CDR2 SFDVKD. V lost 3 bases to trimming and J lost 4 bases, with 9 bases between them. The CDR3 spans 14 residues. The CDR3 loop is CATSDPYGYNEQFF. The CDR3 nucleotides are TGTGCCACCAGTGATCCCTACGGTTACAATGAGCAGTTCTTC.

This clonotype was counted ten times or more. The chain employs TRBV3-1 and TRBJ1-4; D unresolved. Trimming took off 3 bases at V and 3 bases at J, with 8 bases between the two ends. CDR3 size: 14 residues. The germline V gene encodes CDR1 LGHDT and CDR2 YNNKEL (reference sequence). The CDR3 coding sequence is TGTGCCAGCAGCCATCTACTCTCTAATGAAAAACTGTTTTTT. This gives the protein CASSHLLSNEKLFF.

The J gene is TRBJ2-1, the V gene TRBV7-9; maybe TRBD2 (6 bases). Germline V gives CDR1 SEHNR, CDR2 FQNEAQ (reference sequence). The CDR3 is 16 residues long. The V end lost 6 bases, the J end lost 4 bases, and 19 bases lay between the germline ends. DNA for the CDR3: TGTGCCAGCAGTTCTTTGAGGGACTTCTCTTACAATGAGCAGTTCTTC. This translates into CASSSLRDFSYNEQFF.

There are many counts of this clonotype. This sequence joins TRBV29-1 and TRBJ2-5; D is unclear. The V and J ends lost 4 bases and 5 bases respectively, with 11 bases between them. The germline CDR1 and CDR2 sequences are SQVTM and ANQGSEA. This CDR3 is built from 12 residues. CDR3 sequence (DNA): TGCAGCGTTGGATCAACCCGCGAGACCCAGTACTTC. Translation: CSVGSTRETQYF.

In its sample, this clonotype was seen many times. The genes are TRBV27 and TRBJ2-7; 13 bases fit TRBD2. V trimming: 5 bases; J trimming: 2 bases; junction bases outside the gene matches: 9. The CDR3 spans 17 residues. Germline V gene lookup returns CDR1 MNHEY and CDR2 SMNVEV (reference sequence). The CDR3 DNA follows: TGTGCCAGCAGTCCACCAAGTACTAGCGGGGGGGCCTACGAGCAGTACTTC. Translated, it gives CASSPPSTSGGAYEQYF.

This clonotype has more than one count but fewer than ten. The V call is TRBV12-3 or TRBV12-4, the J call TRBJ2-1; 15 bases are shared with TRBD2. The CDR3 is 19 amino acids. V lost 3 bases, J lost 1 base, and 7 bases stayed unmatched. The CDR3 loop reads CASSLGQGLAGGSYNEQFF. As DNA, the CDR3 is TGTGCCAGCAGTTTGGGACAGGGACTAGCGGGAGGTTCCTACAATGAGCAGTTCTTC.

This clonotype was picked up many times. This chain uses TRBV6-1 with TRBJ1-5, with D perhaps TRBD1 (5 bases). The CDR3 is made up of 14 amino acids. V lost 6 bases and J lost 1, with 10 bases in between. The V gene's germline CDR1 is MNHNS and CDR2 SASEGT. CDR3 DNA: TGTGCCAGCAGCTCGGGACTGAGCAATCAGCCCCAGCATTTT. It specifies CASSSGLSNQPQHF.

This clonotype was counted ten times or more. The V and J genes are TRBV7-8 and TRBJ2-4, with D possibly matching TRBD1 (5 bases). Per germline, CDR1 SGHVS and CDR2 FQNEAQ. The CDR3 extends over 17 amino acids. V dropped 0 bases and J dropped 2 bases, with 14 bases sitting between them. The CDR3 region is CASSLAVAGLSKNIQYF. CDR3 in DNA: TGTGCCAGCAGCTTAGCGGTGGCAGGGTTGTCCAAAAACATTCAGTACTTC.

The CDR3 DNA reads as TGTGCCAGCAGCTTTTCCGGGAATTACGGAAATGAGCAGTTCTTC. Translated, it gives CASSFSGNYGNEQFF. The chain is built from TRBV5-5 and TRBJ2-1; D might be TRBD2 (5 bases). CDR3 length: 15 amino acids. CDR1 SGHKS and CDR2 YYEKEE come from the germline V gene (reference sequence). Trimming removed 2 bases at V and 7 bases at J, with 16 bases between.

At least ten counts were recorded for this clonotype. Here the CDR3 reads CASSLGAGGPYEQFF. The CDR3 bases are TGTGCCAGCAGTTTGGGAGCGGGAGGGCCTTATGAGCAGTTCTTC. The chain carries TRBV12-3 or TRBV12-4 and TRBJ2-1; 10 bases map to TRBD2. Trimming cost V 3 bases and J 8 bases; bases outside gene matches: 7. The CDR3 has 15 residues.

This clonotype has at least ten counts. The CDR3 here is CASSLRTTYEQYF. In DNA form, the CDR3 reads TGTGCCAGCAGTTTGAGGACTACCTACGAGCAGTACTTC. The chain employs TRBV6-5 and TRBJ2-7; TRBD2 is a possible D gene (6 bases). This CDR3 contains 13 residues. Between the trimmed V and J ends, which lost 4 bases and 2 bases, there was a span of 9 bases. Germline V gives CDR1 MNHEY, CDR2 SVGAGI.

This clonotype was counted at least ten times. V and J are TRBV7-9 and TRBJ2-1; 8 bases are shared with TRBD2. The CDR3 runs to 15 residues. Germline V gives CDR1 SEHNR, CDR2 FQNEAQ (reference sequence). Unmatched junction bases numbered 9, after V lost 7 bases and J lost 4 bases. DNA for the CDR3: TGTGCCAGCACAACCTCGGGAGGGCTATACAATGAGCAGTTCTTC. This translates into CASTTSGGLYNEQFF.

This clonotype occurred many times. This CDR3 reads CSASTGVGEAFF. As DNA, the CDR3 is TGCAGCGCCTCTACAGGGGTTGGGGAAGCTTTCTTT. The chain has TRBV29-1 and TRBJ1-1, with 7 positions matching TRBD1. The CDR3 is made up of 12 amino acids. CDR1 is SQVTM and CDR2 is ANQGSEA in the germline V gene. Losses at the gene ends were 7 bases for V and 8 bases for J; bases not matched to a gene: 10.

Details on this clonotype: Given a much more abundant clone one base away, this may be a read error. The V and J genes are TRBV29-1 and TRBJ2-7; TRBD1 matches 10 bases. J was trimmed by 1 base and V by 0 bases; bases with no gene match: 24. CDR1 SQVTM and CDR2 ANQGSEA come from the germline V gene. This CDR3 has 22 amino acids. The CDR3 region has the DNA TGCAGCGTTGAAGATCGGACAGGGGGGACTGGCGGGAGGTCCACCCCTTCCTACGAGCAGTACTTC. Its protein product is CSVEDRTGGTGGRSTPSYEQYF.

In its sample, this clonotype was seen many times. V usage is TRBV7-9 and J usage is TRBJ2-3, with TRBD2 identical over 7 bases. V gave up 6 bases and J gave up 7 bases; unmatched junction bases: 10. CDR1 SEHNR and CDR2 FQNEAQ come from the germline V gene (reference sequence). The CDR3 spans 14 residues. CDR3: CASSSWTRGHTQYF. In nucleotides, the CDR3 is TGTGCCAGCAGTTCTTGGACTAGGGGCCATACGCAGTATTTT.

This clonotype was observed at least ten times. J is TRBJ2-5 and V is TRBV3-1; 8 nucleotides line up with TRBD1. V trimming: 1 base; J trimming: 4 bases; junction bases outside the gene matches: 5. CDR3 length: 15 residues. The germline V gene has CDR1 LGHDT and CDR2 YNNKEL (reference sequence). This chain's CDR3 is CASSQGTGSIETQYF. The DNA of the CDR3 is TGTGCCAGCAGCCAAGGGACAGGGTCGATAGAGACCCAGTACTTC.

This clonotype was counted at least ten times. The chain recombines TRBV27 with TRBJ2-7; the match to TRBD2 covers 7 bases. The germline V gene encodes CDR1 MNHEY and CDR2 SMNVEV (reference sequence). The V and J ends lost 3 bases and 2 bases, in that order; junction bases with no gene match: 7. CDR3 length equals 15 residues. CDR3 nucleotides: TGTGCCAGCAGTTTGAATCTAGCGGCTACCTACGAGCAGTACTTC. The encoded protein is CASSLNLAATYEQYF.